This entry is about one TCR beta chain. What it binds is not known. V was shortened by 5 bases and J by 0 bases, with 13 bases between the two germline ends. This CDR3 region has 15 residues. As the method for making TCR beta libraries, quantitative 5'-RACE with molecular barcodes was used. In TCRdb, the 5' RACE reads were re-called with MiXCR into one record per CDR3 protein. This table holds 230,000 or so distinct CDR3 sequences, over 15% found once. The sample belongs to a study of CD8 T cells in ankylosing spondylitis. Study-wide results and caveats: Blood of patients with ankylosing spondylitis appeared to be characterized by a TCR beta motif of 8 or 9 highly homologous variants. Disease-linked clones displayed a CD8+ phenotype and appeared relatively rarely in peripheral blood.

V and J are TRBV12-3 or TRBV12-4 and TRBJ1-1; D not certain. Sequencing was carried out using blood, either unsorted or a sorted T cell fraction (not recorded which). This TCR was sampled from a male donor with ankylosing spondylitis or in good health (not recorded which). The DNA for the CDR3 is TGTGCCAGCAGTGTGGACGGGCCTATGAACACTGAAGCTTTCTTT. It specifies CASSVDGPMNTEAFF.